This paragraph reports one TCR beta chain. No antigen is known for it. A multiplex PCR was run with 60 Vbeta primers and 13 Jbeta primers. Authors' data handling: Roughly 9.9 million shared chains were among the 60 million to 80 million unique TCR beta chains that a later analysis counted. TCRdb keeps only in-frame clones here, not all; method: immunoSEQ multiplex PCR. That table supplies the V and J calls and clone size; D and trimming were determined from the DNA. The sample contains 150,000 to 200,000 clones, roughly four fifths of which appear only once. The sample comes from a study of cytomegalovirus exposure and HLA in healthy donors. The CDR3 totals 16 residues. Germline values: CDR1 SGHAT, CDR2 FQNNGV. The ends were cut back, 3 bases at V and 0 bases at J, with 11 bases in the middle. Broader study findings: Follow-up analysis seemed to connect common viral pathogens with several of the most significant clusters identified.

Material for sequencing was PBMCs. The sequence was obtained from a woman aged 18-29 years in good health and CMV-seropositive. V is TRBV11-2 and J is TRBJ2-2, with a tentative D call TRBD1 (5 bases). The CDR3 loop reads CASSLGLTTNTGELFF. The DNA of the CDR3 is TGTGCCAGCAGCTTGGGGCTCACGACGAACACCGGGGAGCTGTTTTTT.